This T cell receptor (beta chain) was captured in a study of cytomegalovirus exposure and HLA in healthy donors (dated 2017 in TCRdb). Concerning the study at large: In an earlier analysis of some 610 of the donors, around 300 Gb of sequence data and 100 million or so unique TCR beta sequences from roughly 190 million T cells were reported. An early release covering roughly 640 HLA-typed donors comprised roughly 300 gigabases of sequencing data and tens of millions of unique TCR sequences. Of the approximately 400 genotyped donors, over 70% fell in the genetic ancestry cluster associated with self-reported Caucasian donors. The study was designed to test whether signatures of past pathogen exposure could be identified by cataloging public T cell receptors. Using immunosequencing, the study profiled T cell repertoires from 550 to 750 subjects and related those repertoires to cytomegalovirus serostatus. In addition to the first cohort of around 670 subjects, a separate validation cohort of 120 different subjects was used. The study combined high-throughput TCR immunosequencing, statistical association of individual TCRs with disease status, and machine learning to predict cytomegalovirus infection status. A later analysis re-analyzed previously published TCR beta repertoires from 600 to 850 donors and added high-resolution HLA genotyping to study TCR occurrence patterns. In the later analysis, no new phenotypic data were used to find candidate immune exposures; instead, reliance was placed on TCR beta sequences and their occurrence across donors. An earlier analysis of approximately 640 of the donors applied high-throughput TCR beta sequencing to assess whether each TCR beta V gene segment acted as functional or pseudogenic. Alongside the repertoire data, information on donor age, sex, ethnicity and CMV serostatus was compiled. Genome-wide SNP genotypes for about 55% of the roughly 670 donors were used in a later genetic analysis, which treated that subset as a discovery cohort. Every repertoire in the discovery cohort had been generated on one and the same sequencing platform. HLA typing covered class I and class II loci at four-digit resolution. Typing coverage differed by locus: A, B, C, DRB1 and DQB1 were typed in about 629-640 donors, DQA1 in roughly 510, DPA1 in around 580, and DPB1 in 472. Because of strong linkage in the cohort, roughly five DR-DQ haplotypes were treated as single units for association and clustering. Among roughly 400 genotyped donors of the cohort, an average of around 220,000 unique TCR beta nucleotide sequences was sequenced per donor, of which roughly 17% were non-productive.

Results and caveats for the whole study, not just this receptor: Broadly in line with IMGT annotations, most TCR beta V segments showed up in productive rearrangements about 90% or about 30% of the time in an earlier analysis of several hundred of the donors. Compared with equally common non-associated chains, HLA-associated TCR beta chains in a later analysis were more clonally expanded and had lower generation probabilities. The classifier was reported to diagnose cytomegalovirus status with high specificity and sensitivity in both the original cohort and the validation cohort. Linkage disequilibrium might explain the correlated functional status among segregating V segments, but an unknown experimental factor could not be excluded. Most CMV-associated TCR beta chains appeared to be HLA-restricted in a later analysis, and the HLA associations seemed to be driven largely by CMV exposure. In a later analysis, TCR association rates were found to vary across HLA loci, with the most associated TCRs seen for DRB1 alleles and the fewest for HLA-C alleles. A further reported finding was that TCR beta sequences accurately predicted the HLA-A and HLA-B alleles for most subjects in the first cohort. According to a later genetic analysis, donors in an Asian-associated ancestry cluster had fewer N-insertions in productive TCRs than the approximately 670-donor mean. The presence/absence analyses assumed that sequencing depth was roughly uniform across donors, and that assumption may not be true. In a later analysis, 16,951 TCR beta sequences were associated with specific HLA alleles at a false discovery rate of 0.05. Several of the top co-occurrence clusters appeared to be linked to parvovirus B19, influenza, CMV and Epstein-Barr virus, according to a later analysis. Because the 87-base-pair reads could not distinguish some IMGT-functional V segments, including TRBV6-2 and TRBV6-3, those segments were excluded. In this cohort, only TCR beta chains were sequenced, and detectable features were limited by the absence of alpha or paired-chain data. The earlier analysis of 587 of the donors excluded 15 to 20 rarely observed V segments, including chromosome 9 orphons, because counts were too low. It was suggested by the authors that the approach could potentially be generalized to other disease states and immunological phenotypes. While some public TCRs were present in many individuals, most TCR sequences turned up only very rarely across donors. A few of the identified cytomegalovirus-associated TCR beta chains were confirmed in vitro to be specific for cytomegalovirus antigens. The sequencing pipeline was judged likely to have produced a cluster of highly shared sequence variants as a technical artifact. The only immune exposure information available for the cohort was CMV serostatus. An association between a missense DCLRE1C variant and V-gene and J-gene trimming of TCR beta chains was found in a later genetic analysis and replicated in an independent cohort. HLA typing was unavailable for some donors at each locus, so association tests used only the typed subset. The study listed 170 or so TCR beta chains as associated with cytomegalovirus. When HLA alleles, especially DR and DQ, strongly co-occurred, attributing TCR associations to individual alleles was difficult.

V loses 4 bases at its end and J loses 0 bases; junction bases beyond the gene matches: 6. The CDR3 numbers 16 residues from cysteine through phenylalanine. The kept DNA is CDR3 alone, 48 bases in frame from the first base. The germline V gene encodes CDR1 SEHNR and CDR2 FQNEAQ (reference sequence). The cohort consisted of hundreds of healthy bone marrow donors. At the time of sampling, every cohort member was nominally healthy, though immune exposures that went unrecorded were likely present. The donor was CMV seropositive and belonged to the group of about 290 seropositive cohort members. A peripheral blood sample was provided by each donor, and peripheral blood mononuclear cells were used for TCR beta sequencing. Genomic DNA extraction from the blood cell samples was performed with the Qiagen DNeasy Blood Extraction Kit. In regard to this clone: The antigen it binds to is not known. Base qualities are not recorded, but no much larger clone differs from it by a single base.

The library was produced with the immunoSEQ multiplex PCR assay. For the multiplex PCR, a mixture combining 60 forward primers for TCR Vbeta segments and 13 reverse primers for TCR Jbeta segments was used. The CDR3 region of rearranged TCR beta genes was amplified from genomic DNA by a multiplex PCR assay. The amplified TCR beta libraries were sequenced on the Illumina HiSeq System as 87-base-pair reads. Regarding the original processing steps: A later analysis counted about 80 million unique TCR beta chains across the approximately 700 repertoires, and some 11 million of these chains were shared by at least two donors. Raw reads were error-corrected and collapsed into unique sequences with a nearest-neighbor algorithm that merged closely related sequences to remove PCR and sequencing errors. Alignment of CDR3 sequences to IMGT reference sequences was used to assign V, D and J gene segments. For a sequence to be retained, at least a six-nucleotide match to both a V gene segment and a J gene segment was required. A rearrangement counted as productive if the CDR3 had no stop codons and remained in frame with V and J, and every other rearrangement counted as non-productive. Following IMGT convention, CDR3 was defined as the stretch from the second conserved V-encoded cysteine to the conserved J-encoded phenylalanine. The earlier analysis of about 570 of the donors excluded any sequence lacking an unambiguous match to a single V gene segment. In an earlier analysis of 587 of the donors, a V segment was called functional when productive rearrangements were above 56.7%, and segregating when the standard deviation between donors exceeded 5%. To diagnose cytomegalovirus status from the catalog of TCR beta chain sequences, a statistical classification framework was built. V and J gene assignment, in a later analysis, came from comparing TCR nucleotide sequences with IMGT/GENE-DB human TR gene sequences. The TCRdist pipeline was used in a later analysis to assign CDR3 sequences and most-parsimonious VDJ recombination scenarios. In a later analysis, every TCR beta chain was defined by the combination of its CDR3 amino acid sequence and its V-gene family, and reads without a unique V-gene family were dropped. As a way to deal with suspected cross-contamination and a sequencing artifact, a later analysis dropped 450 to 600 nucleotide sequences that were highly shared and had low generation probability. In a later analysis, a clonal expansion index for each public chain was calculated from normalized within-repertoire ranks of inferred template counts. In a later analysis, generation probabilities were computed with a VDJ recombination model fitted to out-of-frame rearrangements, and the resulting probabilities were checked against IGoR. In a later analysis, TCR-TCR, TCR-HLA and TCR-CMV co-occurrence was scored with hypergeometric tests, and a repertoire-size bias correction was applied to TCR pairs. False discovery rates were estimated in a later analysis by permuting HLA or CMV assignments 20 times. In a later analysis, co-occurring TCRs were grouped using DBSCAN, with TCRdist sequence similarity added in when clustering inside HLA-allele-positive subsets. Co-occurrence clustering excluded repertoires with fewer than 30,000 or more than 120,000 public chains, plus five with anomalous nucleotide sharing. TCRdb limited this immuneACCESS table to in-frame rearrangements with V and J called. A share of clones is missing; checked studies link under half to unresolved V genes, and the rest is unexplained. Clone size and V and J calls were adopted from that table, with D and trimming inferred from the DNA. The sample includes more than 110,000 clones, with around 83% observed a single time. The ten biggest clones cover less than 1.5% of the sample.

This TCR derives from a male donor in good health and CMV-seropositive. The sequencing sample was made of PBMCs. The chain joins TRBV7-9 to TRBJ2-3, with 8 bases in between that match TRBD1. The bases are TGTGCCAGCAGCTCATTACAGGGGGTTAGCACAGATACGCAGTATTTT. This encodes CASSSLQGVSTDTQYF.